The sequence of this T cell receptor beta chain was determined in a study of T cell responses to AZD1222 COVID-19 vaccine. Study summary: Analyses pooled second doses at about 4 or about 12 weeks. Points from the study as a whole: Among the donors, most were white British and more were female, and clonal diversity was possibly underestimated. The breadth and depth of Spike-specific TCRs increased once two AZD1222 doses had been given.

Looked up from germline, CDR1 is SGDLS and CDR2 is YYNGEE. This CDR3 is built from 15 residues. V was clipped by 6 bases and J by 5 bases; unmatched bases: 8. Of note for this clone: Its matching antigen is unknown.

The method was immunoSEQ multiplex PCR; TCRdb's version includes in-frame clones alone and lacks a portion of them. The data show roughly 120,000 clones, roughly 87% seen once. This chain uses TRBV9 with TRBJ2-5, with 12 bases aligning to TRBD2. This receptor was taken from an adult in good health. The sequencing here drew on peripheral blood, taken on day 0 of AZD1222 vaccination. The CDR3 spells CASTPSGGAKETQYF. DNA of the CDR3: TGTGCCAGCACCCCTAGCGGGGGGGCGAAGGAGACCCAGTACTTC.